Shown below are 13 T cell receptor beta chains from a single sample sequenced in a study of CD8 T cells in ankylosing spondylitis. From the 5' RACE reads, TCRdb called clonotypes with MiXCR, one entry per CDR3 protein. This table has roughly 140,000 distinct CDR3 sequences, 44% appearing once. Sequences were obtained from synovial fluid, either unsorted or a sorted T cell fraction (not recorded which). These receptors came from a male donor with ankylosing spondylitis.

The chain recombines TRBV6-4 with TRBJ2-2; the match to TRBD2 covers 7 bases. J gave up 6 bases and V 3 bases, and 7 bases lay outside the gene matches. CDR3 size: 15 residues. Germline lookup yields CDR1 MRHNA and CDR2 SNTAGT. The CDR3 nucleotides are TGTGCCAGCAGTGAGTCCCAGCGGGGAGCCGGGGAGCTGTTTTTT. Protein: CASSESQRGAGELFF.

A few counts support this clonotype. This sequence joins TRBV4-2 and TRBJ2-2, with TRBD2 identical over 9 bases. V trimming: 2 bases; J trimming: 4 bases; junction bases outside the gene matches: 11. This CDR3 has 18 amino acids. Germline V gene data show CDR1 as LGHNA and CDR2 as YNFKEQ. DNA for the CDR3: TGTGCCAGCAGCCAAATATCAGAACCGGGACTAGCCACCGGGGAGCTGTTTTTT. Residues: CASSQISEPGLATGELFF.

The rearrangement links TRBV28 to TRBJ2-3, with TRBD2 matching over 7 bases. CDR3 length equals 16 residues. V trimming: 6 bases; J trimming: 2 bases; junction bases outside the gene matches: 11. CDR1 is MDHEN, CDR2 SYDVKM, per germline. The CDR3 coding sequence is TGTGCCAGCAGCCGGCCTAGCGGAGCTCTCACAGATACGCAGTATTTT. Residues: CASSRPSGALTDTQYF.

The chain combines TRBV18 with TRBJ2-7, with TRBD2 identical over 10 bases. The V gene end was trimmed by 4 bases and the J gene end by 3 bases; junction bases not matched to a gene: 12. Germline values: CDR1 KGHSH, CDR2 LQKENI. CDR3 length: 17 amino acids. The CDR3 DNA reads as TGTGCCAGCTCACACTACCATAGCGGGGGGTTACTCTACGAGCAGTACTTC. Protein sequence: CASSHYHSGGLLYEQYF.

V is TRBV15 and J is TRBJ1-1; no firm D call. With 0 bases removed from V and 3 bases from J, the gap between germline ends came to 14 bases. The CDR3 contains 16 residues. Germline CDR1 reads LNHNV; CDR2 reads YYDKDF (reference sequence). DNA for the CDR3: TGTGCCACCAGCAGAGATTGGGGTGCTGTGGACACTGAAGCTTTCTTT. Protein: CATSRDWGAVDTEAFF.

The chain uses TRBV6-5 and TRBJ2-5; unclear D gene. The CDR3 extends over 14 amino acids. V dropped 0 bases and J dropped 1 base, with 6 bases sitting between them. Germline CDR1 and CDR2: MNHEY and SVGAGI. In DNA, the CDR3 is TGTGCCAGCAGTTACTCCGTCTTCCAAGAGACCCAGTACTTC. It translates to CASSYSVFQETQYF.

This clonotype was picked up a small number of times. The chain employs TRBV9 and TRBJ2-3; 10 bases match TRBD2. The CDR3 spans 16 residues. In germline, CDR1 is SGDLS, CDR2 YYNGEE. J gave up 2 bases and V 3 bases, and 6 bases lay outside the gene matches. The CDR3: CASSDPAGGFTDTQYF. As DNA, the CDR3 is TGTGCCAGCAGCGATCCAGCGGGGGGGTTCACAGATACGCAGTATTTT.

V is TRBV4-1 and J is TRBJ2-1, with 7 positions matching TRBD2. With 3 bases clipped from V and 0 bases from J, the junction kept 14 bases outside the gene matches. Germline values: CDR1 MGHRA, CDR2 YSYEKL. The CDR3 loop spans 19 amino acids. For the CDR3, the DNA is TGCGCCAGCAGCCACCAAGGTAGTAGCGGGTCAAGCTCCTACAATGAGCAGTTCTTC. It encodes CASSHQGSSGSSSYNEQFF.

This clonotype was detected a few times. V usage is TRBV29-1 and J usage is TRBJ2-7, with TRBD1 identical over 9 bases. CDR3 length equals 14 residues. Germline-derived CDR1 and CDR2 are SQVTM and ANQGSEA. V was clipped by 1 base and J by 4 bases; unmatched bases: 5. The DNA for the CDR3 is TGCAGCGTTGAAGGAGGCGGGACAGGGTACGAGCAGTACTTC. Residues: CSVEGGGTGYEQYF.

The chain couples TRBV7-2 to TRBJ2-3; D possibly uses TRBD1 or TRBD2 (5 bases each). V was clipped by 1 base and J by 2 bases, with 10 bases between them. The CDR3 is 15 residues long. The germline V gene has CDR1 SGHTA and CDR2 FQGNSA. CDR3 sequence: CASSLGLQVTDTQYF. CDR3 in DNA: TGTGCCAGCAGCTTAGGACTACAGGTCACAGATACGCAGTATTTT.

Only a few counts were recorded for this clonotype. The rearrangement uses TRBV5-1 and TRBJ1-6; unclear D gene. Between the trimmed V and J ends, which lost 2 bases and 5 bases, there was a span of 14 bases. Germline loops: CDR1 SGHRS, CDR2 YFSETQ. The CDR3 has 16 residues. The CDR3 nucleotides read TGCGCCAGCAGCTTTTTGGGTCCAGGTGATAATTCACCCCTCCACTTT. It translates to CASSFLGPGDNSPLHF.

This clonotype was seen ten or more times. V usage is TRBV6-2 or TRBV6-3 and J usage is TRBJ2-7; 11 bases align to TRBD2. CDR1 and CDR2 from the germline V gene are MNHEY and SVGEGT. The CDR3 contains 14 residues. With 7 bases clipped from V and 4 bases from J, the junction kept 6 bases outside the gene matches. CDR3 bases: TGTGCCAGCACCATACTAGCGGGAGCTTACGAGCAGTACTTC. Translated: CASTILAGAYEQYF.

The rearrangement links TRBV28 to TRBJ1-1, with no clear D. The germline V gene encodes CDR1 MDHEN and CDR2 SYDVKM. Trimming shortened V by 8 bases and J by 5 bases, and 33 bases separated the two germline ends. The CDR3 sequence is 19 residues long. CDR3 region: CASLAPNTEAFLGWTEAFF. The CDR3 DNA follows: TGTGCCAGCTTGGCTCCGAACACTGAAGCTTTCCTAGGGTGGACTGAAGCTTTCTTT.